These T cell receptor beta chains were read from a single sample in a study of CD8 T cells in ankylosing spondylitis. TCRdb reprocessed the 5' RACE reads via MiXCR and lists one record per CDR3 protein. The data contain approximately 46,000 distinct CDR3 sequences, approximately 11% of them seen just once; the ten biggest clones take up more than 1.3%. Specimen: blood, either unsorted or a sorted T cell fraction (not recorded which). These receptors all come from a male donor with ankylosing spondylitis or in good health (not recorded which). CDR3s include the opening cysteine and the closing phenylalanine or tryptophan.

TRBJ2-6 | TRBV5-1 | CASSSQSSGANVLTF
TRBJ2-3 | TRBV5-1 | CASSGGFTDTQYF
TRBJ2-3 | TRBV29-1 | CSVDIAGTGSRPSTDTQYF
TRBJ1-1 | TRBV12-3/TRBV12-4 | CASSSRQDTEAFF
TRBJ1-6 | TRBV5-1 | CASSLEGLGSPLHF
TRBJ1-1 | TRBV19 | CASKTGRNTEAFF
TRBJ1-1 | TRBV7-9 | CASSLPGTGMNTEAFF
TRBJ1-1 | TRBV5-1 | CASSLEFGVGTEAFF
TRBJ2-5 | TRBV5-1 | CASSLGQQETQYF
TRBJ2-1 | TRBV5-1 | CASSFSMLGNEQFF
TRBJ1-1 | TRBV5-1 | CASSLVRGMRHTEAFF
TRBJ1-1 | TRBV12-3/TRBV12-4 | CASSSWRAEAFF
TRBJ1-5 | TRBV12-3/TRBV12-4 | CASSLAKAENQPQHF
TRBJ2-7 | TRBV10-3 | CAIKDGGYEQYF
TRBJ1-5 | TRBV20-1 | CSARTGNQPQHF
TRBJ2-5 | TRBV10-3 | CAISRVLLETQYF
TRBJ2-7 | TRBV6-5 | CASSFLPLTSYEQYF
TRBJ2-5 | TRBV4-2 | CASSQDRASGDHMAQYF
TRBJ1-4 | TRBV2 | CASSGGSPEKLFF
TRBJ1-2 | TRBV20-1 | CSAGEGYLNYGYTF
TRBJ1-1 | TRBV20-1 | CSARDRASEAFF
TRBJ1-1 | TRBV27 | CASSFSIGQGKAEAFF
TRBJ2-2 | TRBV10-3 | CAIAGGRQGKDGELFF
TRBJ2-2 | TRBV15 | CATSSPKSLATGELFF
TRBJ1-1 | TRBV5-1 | CASKIGMNTEAFF
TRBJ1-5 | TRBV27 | CASKMTGVKVQPQHF
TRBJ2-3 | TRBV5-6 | CASSATGGYTDTQYF
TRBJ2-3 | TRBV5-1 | CASRMGTPTDTQYF
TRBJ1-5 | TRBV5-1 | CASSLTGGESQPQHF
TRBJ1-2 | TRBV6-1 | CASTRTGDNYGYTF
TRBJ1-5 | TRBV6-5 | CASSSQGISNQPQHF
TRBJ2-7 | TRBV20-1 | CSASPERYEQYF
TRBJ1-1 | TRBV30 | CAWSVRLSGTEAFF
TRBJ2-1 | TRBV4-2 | CASSQGALGDRGYNEQFF
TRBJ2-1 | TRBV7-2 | CASSSPPNEQFF